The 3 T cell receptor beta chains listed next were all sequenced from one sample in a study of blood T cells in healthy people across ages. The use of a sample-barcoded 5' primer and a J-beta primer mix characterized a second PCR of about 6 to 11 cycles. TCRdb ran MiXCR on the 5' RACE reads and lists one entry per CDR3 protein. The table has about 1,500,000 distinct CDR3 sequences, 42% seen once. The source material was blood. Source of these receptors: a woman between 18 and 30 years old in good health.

The CDR3 coding sequence is TGTACACAGGGGTTGAACACTGAAGCTTTCTTT. It encodes CTQGLNTEAFF. The chain is built from TRBV3-1 and TRBJ1-1, with 7 positions matching TRBD1. This CDR3 contains 11 residues. Germline V gene data show CDR1 as LGHDT and CDR2 as YNNKEL (reference sequence). Looking up the rest from reference TRBV3-1 and TRBJ1-1 gives the full variable domain: DTAVSQTPKYLVTQMGNDKSIKCEQNLGHDTMYWYKQDSKKFLKIMFSYNNKELIINETVPNRFSPKSPDKAHLNLHINSLELGDSAVYFCTQGLNTEAFFGQGTRLTVV.

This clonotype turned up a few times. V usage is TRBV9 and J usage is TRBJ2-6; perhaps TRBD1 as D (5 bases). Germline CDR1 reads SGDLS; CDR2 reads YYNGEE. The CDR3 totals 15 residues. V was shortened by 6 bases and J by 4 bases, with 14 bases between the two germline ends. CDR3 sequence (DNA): TGTGCCAGCACAAGGCAGGGTTCCGGGGCCAACGTCCTGACTTTC. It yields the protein CASTRQGSGANVLTF.

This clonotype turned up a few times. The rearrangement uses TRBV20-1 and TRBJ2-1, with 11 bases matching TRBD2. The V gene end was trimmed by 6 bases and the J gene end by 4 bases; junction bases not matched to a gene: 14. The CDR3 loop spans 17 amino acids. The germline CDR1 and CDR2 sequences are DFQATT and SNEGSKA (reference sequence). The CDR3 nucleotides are TGCAGTGCCCCCGGAGGAGTAGCGGGAGGGCCGTACAATGAGCAGTTCTTC. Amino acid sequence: CSAPGGVAGGPYNEQFF.